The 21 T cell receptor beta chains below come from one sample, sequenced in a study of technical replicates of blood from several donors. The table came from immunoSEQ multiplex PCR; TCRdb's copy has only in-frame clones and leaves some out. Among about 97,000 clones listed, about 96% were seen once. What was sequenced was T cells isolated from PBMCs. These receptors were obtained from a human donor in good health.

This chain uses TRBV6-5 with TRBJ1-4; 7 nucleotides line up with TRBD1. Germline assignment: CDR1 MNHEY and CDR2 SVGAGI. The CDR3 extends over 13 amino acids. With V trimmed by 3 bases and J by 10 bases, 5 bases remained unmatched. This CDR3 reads CASSYGDRLKLFF. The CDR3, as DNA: TGTGCCAGCAGTTATGGGGACAGATTAAAACTGTTTTTT.

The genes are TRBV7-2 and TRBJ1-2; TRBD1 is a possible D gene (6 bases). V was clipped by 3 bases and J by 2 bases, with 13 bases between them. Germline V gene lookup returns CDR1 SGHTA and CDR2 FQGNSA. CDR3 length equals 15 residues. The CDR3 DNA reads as TGTGCCAGCAGCTTCACCACAGGGATCAACTATGGCTACACCTTC. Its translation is CASSFTTGINYGYTF.

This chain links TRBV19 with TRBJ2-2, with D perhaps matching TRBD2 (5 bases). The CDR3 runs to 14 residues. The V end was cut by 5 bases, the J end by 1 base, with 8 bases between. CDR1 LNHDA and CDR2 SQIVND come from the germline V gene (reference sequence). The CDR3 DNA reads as TGTGCCAGTAGTCCTGGACTGAACACCGGGGAGCTGTTTTTT. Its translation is CASSPGLNTGELFF.

CDR3 in DNA: TGTGCCAGCAGCCAAGATCTTGCGCTAGCGGATTTCACAGATACGCAGTATTTT. It yields the protein CASSQDLALADFTDTQYF. The chain recombines TRBV4-2 with TRBJ2-3; 7 bases map to TRBD2. The germline gives CDR1 LGHNA, CDR2 YNFKEQ. The V gene end was trimmed by 0 bases and the J gene end by 2 bases; junction bases not matched to a gene: 11. The CDR3 totals 18 residues.

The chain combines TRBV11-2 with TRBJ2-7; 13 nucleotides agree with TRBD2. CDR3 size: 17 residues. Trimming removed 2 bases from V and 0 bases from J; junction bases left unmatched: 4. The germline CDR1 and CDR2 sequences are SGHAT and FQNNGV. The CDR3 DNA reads TGTGCCAGCAGCTTAACTAGCGGGAGGGGGTACTCCTACGAGCAGTACTTC. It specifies CASSLTSGRGYSYEQYF.

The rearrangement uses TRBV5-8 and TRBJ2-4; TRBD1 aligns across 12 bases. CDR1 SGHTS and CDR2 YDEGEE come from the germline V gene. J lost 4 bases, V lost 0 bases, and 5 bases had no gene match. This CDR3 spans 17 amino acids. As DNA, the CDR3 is TGTGCCAGCAGCTTGGACGGGACAGGGGGCGGAAAAAACATTCAGTACTTC. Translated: CASSLDGTGGGKNIQYF.

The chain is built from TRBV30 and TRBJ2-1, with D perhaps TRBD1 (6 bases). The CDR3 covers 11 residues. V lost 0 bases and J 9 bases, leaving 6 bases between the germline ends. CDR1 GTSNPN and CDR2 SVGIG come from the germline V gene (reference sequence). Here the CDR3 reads CAWSVGGEQFF. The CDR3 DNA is TGTGCCTGGAGTGTAGGGGGTGAGCAGTTCTTC.

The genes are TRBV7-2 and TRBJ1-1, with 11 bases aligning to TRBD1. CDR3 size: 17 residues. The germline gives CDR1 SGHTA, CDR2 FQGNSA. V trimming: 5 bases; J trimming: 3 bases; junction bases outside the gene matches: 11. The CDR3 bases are TGTGCCAGCAGCCAAACGGGACAGGGGGTCAGGTACACTGAAGCTTTCTTT. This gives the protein CASSQTGQGVRYTEAFF.

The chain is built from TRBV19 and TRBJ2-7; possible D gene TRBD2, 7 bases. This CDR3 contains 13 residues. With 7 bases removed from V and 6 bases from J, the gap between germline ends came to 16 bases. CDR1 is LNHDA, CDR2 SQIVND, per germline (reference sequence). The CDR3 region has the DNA TGTGCCAGTATGAGTAGGGGGGGCGGCGAGCAGTACTTC. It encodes CASMSRGGGEQYF.

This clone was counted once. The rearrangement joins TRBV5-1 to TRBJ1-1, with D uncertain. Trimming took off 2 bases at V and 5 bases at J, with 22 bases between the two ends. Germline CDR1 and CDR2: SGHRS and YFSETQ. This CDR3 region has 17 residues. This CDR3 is CASSLPRQSREVTEAFF. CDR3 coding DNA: TGCGCCAGCAGCTTACCCCGTCAGAGTCGGGAGGTTACTGAAGCTTTCTTT.

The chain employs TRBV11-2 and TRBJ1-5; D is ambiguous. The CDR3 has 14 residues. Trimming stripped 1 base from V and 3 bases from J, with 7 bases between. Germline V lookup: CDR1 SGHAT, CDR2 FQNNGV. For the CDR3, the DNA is TGTGCCAGCAGCTTAGGCAGAAACAATCAGCCCCAGCATTTT. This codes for CASSLGRNNQPQHF.

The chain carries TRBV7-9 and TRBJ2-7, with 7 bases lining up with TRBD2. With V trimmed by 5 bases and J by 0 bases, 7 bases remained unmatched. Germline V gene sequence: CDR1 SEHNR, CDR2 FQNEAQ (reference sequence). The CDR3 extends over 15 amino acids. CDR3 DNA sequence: TGTGCCAGCAGCGCGGGGGTCCCGAGCTCCTACGAGCAGTACTTC. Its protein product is CASSAGVPSSYEQYF.

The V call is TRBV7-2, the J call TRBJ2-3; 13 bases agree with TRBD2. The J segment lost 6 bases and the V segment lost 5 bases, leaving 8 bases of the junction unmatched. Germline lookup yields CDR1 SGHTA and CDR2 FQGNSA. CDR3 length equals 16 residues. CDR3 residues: CASSPRLAGGPDTQYF. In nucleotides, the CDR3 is TGTGCCAGCAGCCCCCGACTAGCGGGAGGACCCGATACGCAGTATTTT.

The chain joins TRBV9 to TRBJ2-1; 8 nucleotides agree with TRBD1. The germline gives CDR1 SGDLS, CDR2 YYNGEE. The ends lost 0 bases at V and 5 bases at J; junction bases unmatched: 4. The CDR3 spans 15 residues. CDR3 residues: CASSVAGGDNNEQFF. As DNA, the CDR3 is TGTGCCAGCAGCGTAGCAGGGGGCGACAACAATGAGCAGTTCTTC.

CDR3 bases: TGTGCCAGCAGCAAACGCCCCCGCAAAGTCGAGGACGAGCAGTACTTC. This encodes CASSKRPRKVEDEQYF. The chain joins TRBV21-1 to TRBJ2-7; the tabulated D call, TRBD2, remains unverified against the DNA. TRBV21-1 is described as a pseudogene. The CDR3 sequence is 16 residues long.

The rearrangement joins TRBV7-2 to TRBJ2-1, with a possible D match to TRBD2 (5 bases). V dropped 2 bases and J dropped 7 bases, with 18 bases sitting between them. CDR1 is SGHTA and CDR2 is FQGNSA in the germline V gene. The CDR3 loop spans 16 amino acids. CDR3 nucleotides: TGTGCCAGCAGCTTAAGATCTAGCCCCGGTCGGAATGAGCAGTTCTTC. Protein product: CASSLRSSPGRNEQFF.

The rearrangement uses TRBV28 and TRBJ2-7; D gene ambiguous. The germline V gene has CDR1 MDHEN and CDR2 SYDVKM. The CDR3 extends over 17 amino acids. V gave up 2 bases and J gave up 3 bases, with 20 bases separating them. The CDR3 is CASSLGQLILVGYEQYF. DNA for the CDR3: TGTGCCAGCAGTTTAGGGCAGTTAATCCTTGTGGGCTACGAGCAGTACTTC.

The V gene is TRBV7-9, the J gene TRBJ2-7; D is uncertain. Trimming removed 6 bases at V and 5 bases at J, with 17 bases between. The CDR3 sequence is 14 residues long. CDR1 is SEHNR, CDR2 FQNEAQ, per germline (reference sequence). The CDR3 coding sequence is TGTGCCAGCAGTCCACCCTACCCCTTCCACGAGCAGTACTTC. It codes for CASSPPYPFHEQYF. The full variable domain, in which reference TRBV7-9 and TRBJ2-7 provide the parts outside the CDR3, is DTGVSQNPRHKITKRGQNVTFRCDPISEHNRLYWYRQTLGQGPEFLTYFQNEAQLEKSRLLSDRFSAERPKGSFSTLEIQRTEQGDSAMYLCASSPPYPFHEQYFGPGTRLTVT.

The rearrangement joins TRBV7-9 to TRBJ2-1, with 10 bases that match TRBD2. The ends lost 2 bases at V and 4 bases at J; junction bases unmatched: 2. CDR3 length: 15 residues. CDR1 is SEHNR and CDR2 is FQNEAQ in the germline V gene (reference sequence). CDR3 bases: TGTGCCAGCAGCTTATCTAGCGGGAGTTACAATGAGCAGTTCTTC. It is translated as CASSLSSGSYNEQFF.

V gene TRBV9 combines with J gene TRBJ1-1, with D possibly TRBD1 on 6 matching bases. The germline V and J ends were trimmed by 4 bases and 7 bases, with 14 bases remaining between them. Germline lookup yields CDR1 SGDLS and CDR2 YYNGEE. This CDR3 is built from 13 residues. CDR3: CASSSTGRGEAFF. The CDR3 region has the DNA TGTGCCAGCAGCTCCACTGGCAGGGGTGAAGCTTTCTTT.

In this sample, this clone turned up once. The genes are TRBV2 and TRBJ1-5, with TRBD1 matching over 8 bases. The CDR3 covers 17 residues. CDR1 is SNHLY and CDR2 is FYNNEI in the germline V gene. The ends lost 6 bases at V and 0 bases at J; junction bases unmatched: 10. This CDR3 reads CASSRGTGRYSNQPQHF. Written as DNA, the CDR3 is TGTGCCAGCAGCCGCGGGACAGGACGATATAGCAATCAGCCCCAGCATTTT. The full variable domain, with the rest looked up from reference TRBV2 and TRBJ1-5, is EPEVTQTPSHQVTQMGQEVILRCVPISNHLYFYWYRQILGQKVEFLVSFYNNEISEKSEIFDDQFSVERPDGSNFTLKIRSTKLEDSAMYFCASSRGTGRYSNQPQHFGDGTRLSIL.